The 22 T cell receptor beta chains listed next were all sequenced from one sample in a study of early T cells in non-severe SARS-CoV-2 infection. TCRdb analysed the 5' RACE reads with MiXCR anew, one entry per CDR3 protein. The sample carries 55,000 to 80,000 distinct CDR3 sequences, 10% to 15% recorded once. The specimen was whole blood, collected at baseline. The receptors come from an adult who was a healthcare worker with PCR-confirmed SARS-CoV-2 infection or an uninfected control (not recorded which).

V is TRBV18 and J is TRBJ2-2; D not resolved. CDR3 size: 17 residues. Per the germline V gene, CDR1 is KGHSH and CDR2 is LQKENI. The V end lost 6 bases, the J end lost 2 bases, and 19 bases lay between the germline ends. The CDR3: CASSLTIPSPNTGELFF. The CDR3 DNA sequence: TGTGCCAGCTCCCTCACCATTCCATCCCCTAACACCGGGGAGCTGTTTTTT.

In its sample, this clonotype was seen a few times. The chain links TRBV5-6 to TRBJ1-3; D gene uncertain. Germline V lookup: CDR1 SGHDT, CDR2 YYEEEE. The CDR3 contains 16 residues. V shed 1 base and J shed 1 base, with 12 bases lying between them. The CDR3 here is CASSLPAGPSGNTIYF. CDR3 in DNA: TGTGCCAGCAGCTTGCCGGCAGGACCATCTGGAAACACCATATATTTT.

In its sample, this clonotype was seen a few times. The V gene is TRBV5-1, the J gene TRBJ2-1; D uncertain. In germline, CDR1 is SGHRS, CDR2 YFSETQ. V shed 4 bases and J shed 1 base, with 9 bases lying between them. The CDR3 is 14 amino acids. CDR3 amino acids: CASSRRESYNEQFF. The CDR3 region has the DNA TGCGCCAGCAGCAGGCGTGAGTCCTACAATGAGCAGTTCTTC.

CDR3 sequence reads: CASSQFGGGNTEAFF. In nucleotides, the CDR3 is TGCGCCAGCAGCCAATTCGGAGGGGGGAACACTGAAGCTTTCTTT. The rearrangement links TRBV4-3 to TRBJ1-1, with D possibly matching TRBD1 (6 bases). The V gene lost 2 bases and the J gene lost 1 base, with 11 bases spanning the gap. CDR3 length equals 15 residues. The germline V gene encodes CDR1 LGHNA and CDR2 YSLEER.

The CDR3 here is CASVENTEAFF. The CDR3 DNA follows: TGTGCCAGCGTGGAAAACACTGAAGCTTTCTTT. This chain links TRBV28 with TRBJ1-1; D is ambiguous. Germline assignment: CDR1 MDHEN and CDR2 SYDVKM. The CDR3 is made up of 11 amino acids. V lost 8 bases to trimming and J lost 2 bases, with 6 bases between them.

This clonotype has at least ten counts. The V and J genes are TRBV2 and TRBJ2-1, with D tentatively TRBD1 or TRBD2 (5 bases each). V lost 0 bases and J 6 bases, leaving 9 bases between the germline ends. This CDR3 is 14 amino acids long. Germline V lookup: CDR1 SNHLY, CDR2 FYNNEI. DNA of the CDR3: TGTGCCAGCAGTGAAGCGGGACCTATCAATGAGCAGTTCTTC. Protein: CASSEAGPINEQFF.

There are a few counts of this clonotype. The chain is built from TRBV27 and TRBJ2-5; D remains ambiguous. The V end was cut by 2 bases, the J end by 3 bases, with 7 bases between. Germline V gene lookup returns CDR1 MNHEY and CDR2 SMNVEV (reference sequence). This CDR3 region has 13 residues. As DNA, the CDR3 is TGTGCCAGCAGTTTAGCGTATGAAGAGACCCAGTACTTC. Translating gives CASSLAYEETQYF.

The J gene is TRBJ1-1, the V gene TRBV20-1, with TRBD1 as a possible D gene (5 bases). The length of the CDR3 is 13 residues. CDR1 and CDR2 from the germline V gene are DFQATT and SNEGSKA (reference sequence). V dropped 2 bases and J dropped 3 bases, with 10 bases sitting between them. CDR3 protein: CSARRGLYTEAFF. Written as DNA, the CDR3 is TGCAGTGCTAGACGGGGACTCTACACTGAAGCTTTCTTT.

This clonotype was observed a handful of times. V gene TRBV7-9 combines with J gene TRBJ2-7; no clear D gene. V lost 5 bases and J lost 5, with 10 bases in between. Germline CDR1 SEHNR, CDR2 FQNEAQ (reference sequence). The CDR3 totals 12 residues. The CDR3 here is CASSPHPHEQYF. Written as DNA, the CDR3 is TGTGCCAGCAGCCCTCATCCCCACGAGCAGTACTTC.

This clonotype came up many times. The chain is built from TRBV6-2 or TRBV6-3 and TRBJ1-1; D is ambiguous. Germline loops: CDR1 MNHEY, CDR2 SVGEGT. Trimming shortened V by 5 bases and J by 5 bases, and 9 bases separated the two germline ends. The CDR3 contains 12 residues. The CDR3, as DNA: TGTGCCAGCAGTGGCGGTCGGACTGAAGCTTTCTTT. This encodes CASSGGRTEAFF.

This chain joins TRBV19 and TRBJ1-2; no clear D gene. The CDR3 runs 15 residues. Germline V CDR1 and CDR2: LNHDA, SQIVND (reference sequence). The V end was cut by 5 bases, the J end by 4 bases, with 17 bases between. The CDR3 loop reads CASSPMGLSSYGYTF. The CDR3 DNA follows: TGTGCCAGTAGTCCCATGGGTCTCTCCAGCTATGGCTACACCTTC.

This clonotype has ten or more counts. The genes are TRBV19 and TRBJ1-2; TRBD1 matches 8 bases. This CDR3 region has 15 residues. J was trimmed by 4 bases and V by 5 bases; bases with no gene match: 9. Germline V gene lookup returns CDR1 LNHDA and CDR2 SQIVND (reference sequence). CDR3 amino acids: CASSFWDRPSYGYTF. CDR3 DNA: TGTGCCAGTAGTTTTTGGGACAGGCCGAGCTATGGCTACACCTTC.

The chain employs TRBV24-1 and TRBJ2-5; D might be TRBD1 or TRBD2, each matching 6 bases. CDR1 and CDR2 (germline): KGHDR, SFDVKD. V lost 5 bases and J lost 5, with 14 bases in between. There are 14 residues in the CDR3. In DNA, the CDR3 is TGTGCCACCAGTGTCCCGGGGGCGGTTGAGACCCAGTACTTC. Translation: CATSVPGAVETQYF.

This clonotype was detected many times. V gene TRBV10-3 combines with J gene TRBJ2-1; 8 positions agree with TRBD2. V lost 2 bases to trimming and J lost 8 bases; unmatched junction nucleotides: 5. Germline V gene lookup returns CDR1 ENHRY and CDR2 SYGVKD. CDR3 length equals 14 residues. CDR3 in DNA: TGTGCCATCAGTGAGGCGGGGGGACGGGATGAGCAGTTCTTC. Its translation: CAISEAGGRDEQFF.

The gene calls are TRBV6-1 and TRBJ2-6, with D possibly being TRBD1 (6 bases). The CDR3 spans 15 residues. The V gene lost 1 base and the J gene lost 2 bases, with 6 bases spanning the gap. Germline V gives CDR1 MNHNS, CDR2 SASEGT. This chain's CDR3 is CASSEEGAGANVLTF. CDR3 nucleotides: TGTGCCAGCAGTGAAGAGGGGGCTGGGGCCAACGTCCTGACTTTC.

V and J are TRBV5-1 and TRBJ2-3; perhaps TRBD2 as D (6 bases). This CDR3 is 14 amino acids long. Trimming pared 2 bases from V and 1 base from J, leaving 8 bases between. Per germline, CDR1 SGHRS and CDR2 YFSETQ. The CDR3 bases are TGCGCCAGCAGCTTAGAGCGGGGCACAGATACGCAGTATTTT. Amino acids: CASSLERGTDTQYF.

This clonotype was counted ten times or more. The genes are TRBV7-2 and TRBJ2-3; TRBD1 agrees at 10 bases. The CDR3 sequence is 15 residues long. In germline, CDR1 is SGHTA, CDR2 FQGNSA. The V and J ends lost 5 bases and 5 bases, in that order; junction bases with no gene match: 7. CDR3 protein: CASSRGQGVGDTQYF. As DNA, the CDR3 is TGTGCCAGCAGCCGAGGACAGGGGGTAGGAGATACGCAGTATTTT. Based on the CDR3 plus reference TRBV7-2 and TRBJ2-3, the full variable domain is GAGVSQSPSNKVTEKGKDVELRCDPISGHTALYWYRQSLGQGLEFLIYFQGNSAPDKSGLPSDRFSAERTGGSVSTLTIQRTQQEDSAVYLCASSRGQGVGDTQYFGPGTRLTVL.

J is TRBJ1-1 and V is TRBV20-1; TRBD1 matches 9 bases. V shed 5 bases and J 3 bases; nucleotides not matched to a gene: 4. From germline, CDR1 is DFQATT and CDR2 SNEGSKA (reference sequence). The CDR3 has 13 residues. This CDR3 is CSASDRGYTEAFF. CDR3 in DNA: TGCAGTGCTTCCGACAGGGGGTACACTGAAGCTTTCTTT.

With respect to this clonotype: At one end, the junction sequence differs from germline, possibly due to a read error. The chain joins TRBV10-3 to TRBJ2-7; D is perhaps TRBD2 (5 bases). The CDR3 length is 15 residues. Per the germline V gene, CDR1 is ENHRY and CDR2 is SYGVKD. CDR3 bases: TGTGCCATCAGTGAGTCGGACTCACCCACCTCGGTCCCTGACTTC. This translates into CAISESDSPTSVPDF.

To note about this clonotype: Compared with germline, one end of the junction differs, possibly owing to a read error. This chain uses TRBV14 with TRBJ1-4, with 7 bases fitting TRBD1. CDR1 SGHDN and CDR2 FVKESK come from the germline V gene. The CDR3 sequence is 18 residues long. This CDR3 is CASSQDQTSEGANKKLFF. DNA of the CDR3: TGTGCCAGCAGCCAAGATCAGACGTCAGAGGGGGCTAATAAAAAACTGTTTTTT.

This chain joins TRBV7-2 and TRBJ1-6, with 9 bases matching TRBD1. Trimming cost V 1 base and J 10 bases; bases outside gene matches: 5. The CDR3 is made up of 15 amino acids. Germline lookup yields CDR1 SGHTA and CDR2 FQGNSA. DNA for the CDR3: TGTGCCAGCAGCTTAGAAGGGACAGGGCGGTCACCCCTCCACTTT. Translation: CASSLEGTGRSPLHF.

The chain recombines TRBV28 with TRBJ2-3; weak D call: TRBD2 (6 bases). The V end lost 6 bases, the J end lost 2 bases, and 12 bases lay between the germline ends. Germline CDR1 and CDR2: MDHEN and SYDVKM. The CDR3 spans 14 residues. DNA of the CDR3: TGTGCCAGCAGGACTAGACGGTACACAGATACGCAGTATTTT. Protein: CASRTRRYTDTQYF.